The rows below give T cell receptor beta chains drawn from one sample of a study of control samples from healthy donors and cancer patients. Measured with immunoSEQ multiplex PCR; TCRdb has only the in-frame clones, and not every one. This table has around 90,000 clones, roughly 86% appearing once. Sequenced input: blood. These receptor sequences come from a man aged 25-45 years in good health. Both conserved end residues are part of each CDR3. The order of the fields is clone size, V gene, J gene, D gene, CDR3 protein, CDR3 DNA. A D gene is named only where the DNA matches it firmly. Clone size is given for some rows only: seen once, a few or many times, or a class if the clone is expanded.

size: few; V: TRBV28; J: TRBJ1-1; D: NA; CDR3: CASSLTRGNTEAFF; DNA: TGTGCCAGCAGCCTCACCCGGGGGAACACTGAAGCTTTCTTT
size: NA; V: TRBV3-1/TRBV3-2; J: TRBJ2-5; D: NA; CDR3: CASSQDSRQETQYF; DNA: TGTGCCAGCAGCCAGGACAGTAGACAAGAGACCCAGTACTTC
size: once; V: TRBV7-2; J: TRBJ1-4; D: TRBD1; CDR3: CASSRRQGGRATNEKLFF; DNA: TGTGCCAGCAGCCGTCGACAGGGGGGGAGAGCAACTAATGAAAAACTGTTTTTT
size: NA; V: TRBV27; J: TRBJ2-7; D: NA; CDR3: CASSPTSSQGDGEQYF; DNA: TGTGCCAGCAGCCCCACGTCCTCCCAGGGAGACGGCGAGCAGTACTTC
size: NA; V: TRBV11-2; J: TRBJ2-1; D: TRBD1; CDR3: CASSPEGQGIHNEQFF; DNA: TGTGCCAGCAGCCCCGAGGGACAGGGGATCCACAATGAGCAGTTCTTC
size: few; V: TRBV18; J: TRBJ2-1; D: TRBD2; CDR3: CASSPPGLASEQFF; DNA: TGTGCCAGCTCACCACCGGGACTAGCAAGTGAGCAGTTCTTC
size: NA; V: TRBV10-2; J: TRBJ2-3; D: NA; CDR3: CASHRGTDTQYF; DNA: TGCGCCAGCCACCGGGGCACAGATACGCAGTATTTT
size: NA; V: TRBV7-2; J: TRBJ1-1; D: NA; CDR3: CASSLQENTEAFF; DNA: TGTGCCAGCAGCTTGCAGGAGAACACTGAAGCTTTCTTT
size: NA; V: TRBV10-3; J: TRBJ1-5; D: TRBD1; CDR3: CAISEGQGVYQPQHF; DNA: TGTGCCATCAGTGAGGGACAGGGGGTATATCAGCCCCAGCATTTT
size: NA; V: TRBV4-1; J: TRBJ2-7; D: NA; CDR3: CASSQAGQGSYEQYF; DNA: TGCGCCAGCAGCCAAGCAGGGCAGGGCTCCTACGAGCAGTACTTC
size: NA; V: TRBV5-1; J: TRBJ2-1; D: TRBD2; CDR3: CASSSGLGRDEQFF; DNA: TGCGCCAGCAGCTCCGGACTAGGGAGGGATGAGCAGTTCTTC
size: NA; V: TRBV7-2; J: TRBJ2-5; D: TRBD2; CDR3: CASSPRRLAGGVETQYF; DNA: TGTGCCAGCAGCCCCAGGAGACTAGCGGGGGGAGTGGAGACCCAGTACTTC
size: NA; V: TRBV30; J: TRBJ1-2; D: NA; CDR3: CARSVQGRYGYTF; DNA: TGTGCCCGGAGCGTCCAGGGACGATATGGCTACACCTTC
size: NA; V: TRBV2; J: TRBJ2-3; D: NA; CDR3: CASTPRARGEEASTDTQYF; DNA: TGTGCCAGCACCCCAAGAGCTCGCGGGGAGGAAGCTAGCACAGATACGCAGTATTTT
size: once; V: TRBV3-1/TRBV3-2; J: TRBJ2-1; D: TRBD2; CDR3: CASSPSLGTSGGWNEQFF; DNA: TGTGCCAGCAGCCCTTCTCTAGGGACTAGCGGGGGGTGGAATGAGCAGTTCTTC
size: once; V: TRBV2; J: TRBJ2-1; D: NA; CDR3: CASNRDLVPNEQFF; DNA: TGTGCCAGCAACCGGGACTTGGTACCCAATGAGCAGTTCTTC
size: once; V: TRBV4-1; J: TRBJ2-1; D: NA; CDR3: CASSQDAYYWNEQFF; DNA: TGCGCCAGCAGCCAAGACGCTTATTATTGGAATGAGCAGTTCTTC
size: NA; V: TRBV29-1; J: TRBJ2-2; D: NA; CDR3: CSVGGGQGRELFF; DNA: TGCAGCGTCGGAGGGGGGCAGGGCCGGGAGCTGTTTTTT
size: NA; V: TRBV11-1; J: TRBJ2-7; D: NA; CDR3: CASSPFTGREQYF; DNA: TGTGCCAGCAGCCCGTTCACAGGGAGGGAGCAGTACTTC
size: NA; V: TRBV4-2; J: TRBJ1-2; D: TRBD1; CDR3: CASSQDRTRGRTF; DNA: TGTGCCAGCAGCCAAGATAGGACAAGGGGGCGGACCTTC
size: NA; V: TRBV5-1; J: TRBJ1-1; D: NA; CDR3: CASSRTSPGLTNTEAFF; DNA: TGCGCCAGCAGCCGTACCTCACCGGGACTGACGAACACTGAAGCTTTCTTT
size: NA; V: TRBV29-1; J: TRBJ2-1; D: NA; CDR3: CSVSLAHEQFF; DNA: TGCAGCGTTTCGCTAGCACATGAGCAGTTCTTC
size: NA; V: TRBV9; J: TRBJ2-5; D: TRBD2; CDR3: CASSWTSGYQETQYF; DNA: TGTGCCAGCAGCTGGACTAGCGGGTACCAAGAGACCCAGTACTTC
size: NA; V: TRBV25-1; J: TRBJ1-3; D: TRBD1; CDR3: CASGGDRAGNTIYF; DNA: TGTGCCAGCGGGGGGGACAGGGCCGGAAACACCATATATTTT
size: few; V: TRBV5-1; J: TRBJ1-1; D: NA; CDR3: CASSSHQMTEAFF; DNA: TGCGCCAGCAGCTCCCACCAGATGACTGAAGCTTTCTTT
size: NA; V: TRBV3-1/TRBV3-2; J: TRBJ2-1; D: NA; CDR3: CASSFVIPFHSDNEQFF; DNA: TGTGCCAGCAGCTTCGTAATTCCCTTCCATTCCGACAATGAGCAGTTCTTC
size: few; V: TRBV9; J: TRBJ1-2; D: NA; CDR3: CASSVATRDGPYGYTF; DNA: TGTGCCAGCAGCGTAGCTACCAGGGACGGCCCCTATGGCTACACCTTC
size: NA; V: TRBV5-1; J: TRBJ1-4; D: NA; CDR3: CASSLGRGANEKLFF; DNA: TGCGCCAGCAGCTTGGGGCGGGGGGCTAATGAAAAACTGTTTTTT
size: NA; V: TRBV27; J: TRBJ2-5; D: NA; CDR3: CASSLSGILQETQYF; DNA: TGTGCCAGCAGTTTATCGGGGATCCTCCAAGAGACCCAGTACTTC
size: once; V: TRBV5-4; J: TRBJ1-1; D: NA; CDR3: CASSLALGTITEAFF; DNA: TGTGCCAGCAGCTTGGCCTTGGGGACAATCACTGAAGCTTTCTTT
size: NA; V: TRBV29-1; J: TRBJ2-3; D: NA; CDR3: CSVVPGNTDTQYF; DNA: TGCAGCGTTGTACCGGGGAACACAGATACGCAGTATTTT
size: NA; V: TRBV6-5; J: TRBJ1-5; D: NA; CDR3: CASSYDSNQPQHF; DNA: TGTGCCAGCAGTTACGACTCCAATCAGCCCCAGCATTTT
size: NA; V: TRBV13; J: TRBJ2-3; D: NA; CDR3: CASSLEGGGTDTQYF; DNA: TGTGCCAGCAGCTTAGAGGGGGGCGGCACAGATACGCAGTATTTT
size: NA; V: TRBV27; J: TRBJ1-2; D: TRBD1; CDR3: CASSSHDRQGYGYTF; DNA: TGTGCCAGCAGCTCACATGATAGACAGGGGTATGGCTACACCTTC
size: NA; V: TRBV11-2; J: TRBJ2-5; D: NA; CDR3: CASSLGGGEETQYF; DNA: TGTGCCAGCAGCTTAGGTGGGGGAGAAGAGACCCAGTACTTC
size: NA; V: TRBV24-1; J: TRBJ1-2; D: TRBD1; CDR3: CATSDPTGVGGLEGYTF; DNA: TGTGCCACCAGTGACCCGACAGGGGTGGGTGGATTGGAAGGCTACACCTTC
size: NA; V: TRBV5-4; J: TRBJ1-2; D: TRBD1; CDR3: CASSFSTGQLYGYTF; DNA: TGTGCCAGCAGCTTTTCAACGGGACAGCTATATGGCTACACCTTC